This entry lists 7 T cell receptor beta chains sequenced from one sample in a study of blood T cell repertoires in COVID-19. TCRdb's table, derived via immunoSEQ multiplex PCR, lists solely in-frame clones and lacks some. The sample shows 97,000 or so clones, 84% of them seen only once. The sequencing input was peripheral blood. These receptors were taken from a man aged 35 to 55 with active or convalescent COVID-19.

The J gene is TRBJ1-6, the V gene TRBV6-5; TRBD1 is a possible D gene (5 bases). Trimming removed 2 bases at V and 7 bases at J, with 12 bases between. The CDR3 loop spans 15 amino acids. Germline-derived CDR1 and CDR2 are MNHEY and SVGAGI. CDR3 in DNA: TGTGCCAGCAGTTACGGGCAGGGTGGAAATTCACCCCTCCACTTT. Residues: CASSYGQGGNSPLHF.

The V and J genes are TRBV19 and TRBJ2-7, with 7 bases that match TRBD1. Germline-derived CDR1 and CDR2 are LNHDA and SQIVND (reference sequence). The J segment lost 4 bases and the V segment lost 3 bases, leaving 6 bases of the junction unmatched. CDR3 length: 14 amino acids. For the CDR3, the DNA is TGTGCCAGTAGTATCTCGGGACAGAGATACGAGCAGTACTTC. As protein: CASSISGQRYEQYF. The entire variable domain, with the rest obtained from reference TRBV19 and TRBJ2-7, is as follows: DGGITQSPKYLFRKEGQNVTLSCEQNLNHDAMYWYRQDPGQGLRLIYYSQIVNDFQKGDIAEGYSVSREKKESFPLTVTSAQKNPTAFYLCASSISGQRYEQYFGPGTRLTVT.

The chain couples TRBV2 to TRBJ1-1; D is ambiguous. The CDR3 sequence is 14 residues long. Deletions cut 0 bases from V and 5 bases from J, with 10 bases between. Germline-derived CDR1 and CDR2 are SNHLY and FYNNEI. CDR3 amino acids: CASSEAGRRTEAFF. The DNA for the CDR3 is TGTGCCAGCAGTGAAGCAGGGAGGAGGACTGAAGCTTTCTTT.

The rearrangement joins TRBV19 to TRBJ2-1; D is unclear. V was clipped by 3 bases and J by 4 bases, with 7 bases between them. This CDR3 spans 13 amino acids. Germline CDR1 reads LNHDA; CDR2 reads SQIVND (reference sequence). The CDR3 region is CASSMSLYNEQFF. DNA for the CDR3: TGTGCCAGTAGTATGAGCCTGTACAATGAGCAGTTCTTC.

The chain combines TRBV5-1 with TRBJ1-2; D might be TRBD1 (5 bases). This CDR3 is built from 14 residues. From germline, CDR1 is SGHRS and CDR2 YFSETQ. Between the trimmed V and J ends, which lost 4 bases and 4 bases, there was a span of 14 bases. CDR3 loop: CASSPGQGAYGYTF. The CDR3 coding sequence is TGCGCCAGCAGCCCTGGGCAGGGCGCCTATGGCTACACCTTC.

The chain joins TRBV29-1 to TRBJ2-4; the D gene is possibly TRBD1 (6 bases). V was trimmed by 7 bases and J by 3 bases, leaving 16 bases between them. Germline-derived CDR1 and CDR2 are SQVTM and ANQGSEA. The CDR3 consists of 14 residues. The CDR3 DNA follows: TGCAGCGCACAGGGAACCTTCGGCAAAAACATTCAGTACTTC. Residues: CSAQGTFGKNIQYF.

The rearrangement uses TRBV5-1 and TRBJ2-1; D might be TRBD1 (6 bases). The length of the CDR3 is 14 residues. Germline lookup yields CDR1 SGHRS and CDR2 YFSETQ. V was shortened by 0 bases and J by 5 bases, with 9 bases between the two germline ends. The CDR3 sequence: CASSLGQENNEQFF. CDR3 sequence (DNA): TGCGCCAGCAGCTTGGGACAGGAGAACAATGAGCAGTTCTTC.